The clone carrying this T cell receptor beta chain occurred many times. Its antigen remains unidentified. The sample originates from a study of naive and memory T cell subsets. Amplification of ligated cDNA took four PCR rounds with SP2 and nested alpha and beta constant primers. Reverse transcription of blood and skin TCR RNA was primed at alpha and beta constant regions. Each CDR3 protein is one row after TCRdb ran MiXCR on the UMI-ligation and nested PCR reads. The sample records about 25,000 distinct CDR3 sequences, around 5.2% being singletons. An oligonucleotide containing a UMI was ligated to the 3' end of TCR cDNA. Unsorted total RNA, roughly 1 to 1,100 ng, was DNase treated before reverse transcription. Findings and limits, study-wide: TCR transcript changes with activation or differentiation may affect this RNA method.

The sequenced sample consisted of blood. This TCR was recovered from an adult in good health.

In nucleotides, the CDR3 is TGCAGTGCTACCCCCTATTGGGGGGGCCATGAAAAACTGTTTTTT. Protein: CSATPYWGGHEKLFF. The chain combines TRBV20-1 with TRBJ1-4, with a weak D call TRBD1 (6 bases). From germline, CDR1 is DFQATT and CDR2 SNEGSKA (reference sequence). The CDR3 is 15 amino acids. V was clipped by 4 bases and J by 6 bases, with 18 bases between them.